The rows below give T cell receptor beta chains drawn from one sample of a study of naive and memory T cell subsets. TCRdb fed the UMI-ligation and nested PCR reads into MiXCR, producing one record per CDR3 protein. The sample holds around 110,000 distinct CDR3 sequences; just over 35% are singletons and the top ten take 0.75% to 1%. The specimen was central memory CD4+ T cells from blood. The source of these receptors is a human donor in good health. Both conserved end residues are trimmed from each CDR3.

v_gene,CDR3aa
TRBV29-1,SVDRRAGEGGEQF
TRBV29-1,SVRIQGSQPQH
TRBV7-2,ASSNRLSWETQY
TRBV11-2,ASSRNRAWQNNEQF
TRBV18,ASSPSGGNTIY
TRBV28,ASSLTGASGELF
TRBV27,ASSSDRSSGSYEQY
TRBV3-1,ASSQGRLDRNNSPLH
TRBV6-5,ASSYSQGEAF
TRBV6-1,ASSEGVRMINTQY
TRBV7-2,ASSLAQYEQY
TRBV27,ASSPQGVRNEKLF
TRBV20-1,SATAIAPGLLGNQPQH
TRBV6-2/TRBV6-3,ASRDEPEKLF
TRBV27,ASSLSGLAGALYEQY
TRBV7-8,ASSLRGGGYQETQY
TRBV6-2/TRBV6-3,ASRPLKTGLNTEAF
TRBV6-5,ASSRLGLAPTGELF
TRBV27,ASSFPTGTQY
TRBV4-1,ASSQGWVGNEQF
TRBV11-2,ACSLGGRNTEAF
TRBV6-6,ASIGLTEGNQPQH
TRBV6-6,ASLRGSEAF
TRBV3-1,ASSHRVATGADTQY
TRBV30,AWSSLGTSGRA
TRBV14,ASSHGQGKVPGANVLT
TRBV12-3/TRBV12-4,ASSLSVINEQF
TRBV20-1,SADIILGRTAF
TRBV7-2,ASSLGQVGGEQY
TRBV12-3/TRBV12-4,ASSSMILTASNYGYT
TRBV6-5,ASSYSGGGSSYEQY
TRBV6-2/TRBV6-3,ASSSPPGQGEAF
TRBV14,ASSPSLAGRYEQY
TRBV5-5,ASSLNVRSYEQY
TRBV20-1,SARDPSGRALYQETQY
TRBV24-1,ATSDFNLNEQF
TRBV10-3,AISEGQGIIEAF
TRBV29-1,SVNTGAGTYGYT
TRBV6-5,ASSPTTGFQPQH
TRBV27,ASSRQHSYEQY
TRBV30,AWRMGPYEQY
TRBV6-5,ASRSSGGYNEQF